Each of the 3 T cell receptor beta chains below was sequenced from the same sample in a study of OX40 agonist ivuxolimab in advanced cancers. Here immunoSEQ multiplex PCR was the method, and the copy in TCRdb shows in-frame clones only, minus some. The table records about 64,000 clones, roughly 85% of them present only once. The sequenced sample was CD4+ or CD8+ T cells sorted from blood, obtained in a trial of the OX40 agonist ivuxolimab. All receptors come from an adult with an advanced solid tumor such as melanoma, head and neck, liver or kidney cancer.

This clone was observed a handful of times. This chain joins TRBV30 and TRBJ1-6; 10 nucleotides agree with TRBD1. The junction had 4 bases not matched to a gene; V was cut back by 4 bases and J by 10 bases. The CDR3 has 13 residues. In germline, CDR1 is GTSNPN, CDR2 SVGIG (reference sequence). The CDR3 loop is CAWTRDRGSPLHF. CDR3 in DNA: TGTGCCTGGACCCGGGACAGGGGCTCACCCCTCCACTTT.

DNA of the CDR3: TGTGCCAGCAGCGCAGGGAGTGGCGGGGGGTCCACAGATACGCAGTATTTT. It yields the protein CASSAGSGGGSTDTQYF. The V and J genes are TRBV7-2 and TRBJ2-3, with 8 bases matching TRBD2. V gave up 5 bases and J gave up 2 bases; unmatched junction bases: 12. The CDR3 runs 17 residues. Germline V gene data show CDR1 as SGHTA and CDR2 as FQGNSA.

The CDR3 DNA is TGCGCCAGCAGCTTGATGGTGGACACCGGGGAGCTGTTTTTT. Translation gives CASSLMVDTGELFF. V is TRBV5-1 and J is TRBJ2-2, with D unclear. Germline V gives CDR1 SGHRS, CDR2 YFSETQ. The CDR3 spans 14 residues. V lost 1 base to trimming and J lost 3 bases, with 7 bases between them.